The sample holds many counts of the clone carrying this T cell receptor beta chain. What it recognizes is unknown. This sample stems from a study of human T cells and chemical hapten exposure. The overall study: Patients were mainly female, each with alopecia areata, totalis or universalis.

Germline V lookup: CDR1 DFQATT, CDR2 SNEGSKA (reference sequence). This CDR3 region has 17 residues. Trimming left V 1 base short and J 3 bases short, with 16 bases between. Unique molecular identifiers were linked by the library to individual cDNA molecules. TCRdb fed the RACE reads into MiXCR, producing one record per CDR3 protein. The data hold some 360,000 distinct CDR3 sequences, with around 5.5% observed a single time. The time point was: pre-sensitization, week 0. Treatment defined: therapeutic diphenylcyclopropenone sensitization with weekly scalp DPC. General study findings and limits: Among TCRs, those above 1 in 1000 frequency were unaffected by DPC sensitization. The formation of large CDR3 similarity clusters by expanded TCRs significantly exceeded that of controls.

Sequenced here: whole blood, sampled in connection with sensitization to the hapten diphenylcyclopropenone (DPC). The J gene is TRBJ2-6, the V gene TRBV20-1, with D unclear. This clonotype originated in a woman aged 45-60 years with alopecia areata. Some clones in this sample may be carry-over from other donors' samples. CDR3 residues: CSARGRRTEDGANVLTF. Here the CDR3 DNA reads TGCAGTGCTAGAGGTAGGCGGACGGAAGATGGGGCCAACGTCCTGACTTTC.